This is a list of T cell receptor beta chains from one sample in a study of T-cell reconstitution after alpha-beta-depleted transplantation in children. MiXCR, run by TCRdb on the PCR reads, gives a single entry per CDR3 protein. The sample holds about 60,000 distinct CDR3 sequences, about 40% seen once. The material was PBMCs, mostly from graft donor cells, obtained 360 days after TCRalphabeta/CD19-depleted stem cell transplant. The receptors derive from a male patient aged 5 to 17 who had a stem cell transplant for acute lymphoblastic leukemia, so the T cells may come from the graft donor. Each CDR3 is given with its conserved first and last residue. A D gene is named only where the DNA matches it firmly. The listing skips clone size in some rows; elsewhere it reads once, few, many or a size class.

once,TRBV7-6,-,CASSLEGGWTDTQYF
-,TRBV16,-,CASSQPAYNEQFF
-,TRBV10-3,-,CAISESMQRGPDTQYF
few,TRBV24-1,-,CATTSASGNEQFF
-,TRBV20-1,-,CCASIGWEAWVTDTQYF
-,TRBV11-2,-,CASSLVNTGELFF
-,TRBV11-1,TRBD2,CASSSAVLAGELEETQYF
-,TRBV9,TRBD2,CASNLGAGGRNEQFF
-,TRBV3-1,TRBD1,CAARQGLSYEQYF
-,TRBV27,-,CASSLGDSGTEAFF
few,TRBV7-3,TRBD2,CASSPVAGGGSDTQYF
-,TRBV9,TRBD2,CASSPRGREADTQYF
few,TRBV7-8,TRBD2,CASSFTHFIAGGYNEQFF
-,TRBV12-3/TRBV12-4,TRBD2,CASSSGLAVTDTQYF
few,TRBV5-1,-,CASSLAVGPGTDTQYF